What follows are 21 T cell receptor beta chains derived from one specimen sequenced in a study of shared clonotypes between healthy human individuals. Sequencing used immunoSEQ multiplex PCR; TCRdb keeps in-frame clones, though not all of them. The sample lists millions of clones; about 95% were seen once. Naivety among CD8 cells was defined by CD45RO negativity and positive CCR7 selection, thereby excluding terminally differentiated effector memory CD45RA+ cells. Sequenced input: naive CD8+ T cells sorted from blood. Receptors were obtained from a man younger than 30 in good health.

J is TRBJ2-3 and V is TRBV2, with D tentatively TRBD2 (6 bases). The germline V and J ends were trimmed by 8 bases and 6 bases, with 18 bases remaining between them. The CDR3 is made up of 14 amino acids. From germline, CDR1 is SNHLY and CDR2 FYNNEI. The CDR3, as DNA: TGTGCCAGCCACCCGGTGCCCCGGGGGGATACGCAGTATTTT. Residues: CASHPVPRGDTQYF. Drawing the rest from reference TRBV2 and TRBJ2-3, the complete variable domain is EPEVTQTPSHQVTQMGQEVILRCVPISNHLYFYWYRQILGQKVEFLVSFYNNEISEKSEIFDDQFSVERPDGSNFTLKIRSTKLEDSAMYFCASHPVPRGDTQYFGPGTRLTVL.

The chain carries TRBV5-6 and TRBJ2-1; weak D call: TRBD2 (7 bases). Trimming took off 2 bases at V and 0 bases at J, with 15 bases between the two ends. The CDR3 covers 17 residues. CDR1 SGHDT and CDR2 YYEEEE come from the germline V gene. The CDR3 nucleotides are TGTGCCAGCAGCTTTGAGGGGGGGCCACACTCCTACAATGAGCAGTTCTTC. Translated, it gives CASSFEGGPHSYNEQFF.

The chain carries TRBV5-6 and TRBJ2-7; 13 bases are shared with TRBD2. Germline V gene sequence: CDR1 SGHDT, CDR2 YYEEEE. V gave up 3 bases and J gave up 3 bases; unmatched junction bases: 6. The CDR3 runs to 16 residues. In nucleotides, the CDR3 is TGTGCCAGCAGCTCCTGGACTAGCGGGAGCCACTACGAGCAGTACTTC. Translated, it gives CASSSWTSGSHYEQYF.

This chain links TRBV4-1 with TRBJ2-3; TRBD1 is a possible D gene (5 bases). Germline V gene lookup returns CDR1 MGHRA and CDR2 YSYEKL. Trimming removed 7 bases at V and 0 bases at J, with 14 bases between. The CDR3 is made up of 15 amino acids. The CDR3 is CASTRQAGSTDTQYF. CDR3 DNA sequence: TGCGCCAGCACCCGCCAGGCAGGGAGCACAGATACGCAGTATTTT.

The chain carries TRBV6-5 and TRBJ2-1; D uncertain. The CDR3 extends over 14 amino acids. Trimming pared 6 bases from V and 4 bases from J, leaving 13 bases between. Looked up from germline, CDR1 is MNHEY and CDR2 is SVGAGI. In DNA form, the CDR3 reads TGTGCCAGCAGCCAGTCTGCGGATTACAATGAGCAGTTCTTC. This gives the protein CASSQSADYNEQFF.

V is TRBV4-1 and J is TRBJ2-2; tentatively, D is TRBD2 (5 bases). V was clipped by 0 bases and J by 6 bases, with 14 bases between them. The germline V gene has CDR1 MGHRA and CDR2 YSYEKL. CDR3 size: 16 residues. DNA of the CDR3: TGCGCCAGCAGCCAAGAGTTGGCAGTCGGGGCCGGGGAGCTGTTTTTT. Its translation: CASSQELAVGAGELFF.

The chain carries TRBV2 and TRBJ1-1; D uncertain. The V gene's germline CDR1 is SNHLY and CDR2 FYNNEI. This CDR3 contains 15 residues. Between the trimmed V and J ends, which lost 2 bases and 0 bases, there was a span of 10 bases. The CDR3 DNA sequence: TGTGCCAGCAGTGAAACCCCCCAGATGAACACTGAAGCTTTCTTT. This codes for CASSETPQMNTEAFF.

The sample holds one count of this clone. The rearrangement links TRBV27 to TRBJ2-1; D possibly corresponds to TRBD2 (5 bases). V was cut by 4 bases and J by 3 bases, with 7 bases left in between. Germline V gives CDR1 MNHEY, CDR2 SMNVEV (reference sequence). There are 13 residues in the CDR3. As DNA, the CDR3 is TGTGCCAGCAGTTACGGACTCTACAATGAGCAGTTCTTC. It codes for CASSYGLYNEQFF.

This chain links TRBV5-8 with TRBJ2-7; D ambiguous. Germline assignment: CDR1 SGHTS and CDR2 YDEGEE. The CDR3 covers 15 residues. V lost 1 base, J lost 0 bases, and 11 bases lay in between. CDR3 sequence reads: CASSLLAVSSYEQYF. Written as DNA, the CDR3 is TGTGCCAGCAGCTTGTTGGCGGTGTCCTCCTACGAGCAGTACTTC.

The chain employs TRBV7-9 and TRBJ1-4; D call uncertain. From germline, CDR1 is SEHNR and CDR2 FQNEAQ (reference sequence). CDR3 length: 15 amino acids. Trimming removed 1 base from V and 7 bases from J, with 13 bases in between. The CDR3 here is CASSLVKGGSEKLFF. CDR3 coding DNA: TGTGCCAGCAGCTTAGTCAAGGGAGGGAGTGAAAAACTGTTTTTT.

The V and J genes are TRBV9 and TRBJ2-3; 9 bases map to TRBD2. The CDR3 extends over 15 amino acids. V lost 4 bases to trimming and J lost 5 bases; unmatched junction nucleotides: 8. Germline values: CDR1 SGDLS, CDR2 YYNGEE. For the CDR3, the DNA is TGTGCCAGCAGCACGGAGCGGGAGGCGGGAGATACGCAGTATTTT. This sequence encodes CASSTEREAGDTQYF.

This sequence joins TRBV4-1 and TRBJ2-7; 7 bases are a match to TRBD1. Looked up from germline, CDR1 is MGHRA and CDR2 is YSYEKL. The CDR3 loop spans 15 amino acids. With V trimmed by 2 bases and J by 2 bases, 6 bases remained unmatched. The CDR3 sequence: CASSQPDRVAYEQYF. The CDR3 DNA follows: TGCGCCAGCAGCCAACCCGACAGGGTCGCCTACGAGCAGTACTTC.

Concerning this clone: An end of the junction does not agree with germline; a read error may underlie this. The genes are TRBV11-2 and TRBJ2-3; maybe TRBD2 (5 bases). The germline V gene has CDR1 SGHAT and CDR2 FQNNGV. The CDR3 totals 16 residues. The CDR3 DNA is TGTGCCAGCAGCCTGGGAGTAGCATCTAGCACAGATATGCAGTATTTT. It is translated as CASSLGVASSTDMQYF.

CDR3 protein: CASSLADRGLITDTQYF. The CDR3 DNA reads as TGTGCCAGCAGCTTAGCCGACCGGGGCCTAATCACAGATACGCAGTATTTT. V is TRBV7-9 and J is TRBJ2-3; either TRBD1 or TRBD2 may fit D (5 bases each). CDR3 length: 17 residues. The V gene lost 0 bases and the J gene lost 2 bases, with 15 bases spanning the gap. Germline V gene data show CDR1 as SEHNR and CDR2 as FQNEAQ (reference sequence).

The table lists this clone with a count of one. This chain joins TRBV7-2 and TRBJ2-7; possible D gene TRBD2, 6 bases. The CDR3 spans 15 residues. V shed 1 base and J shed 2 bases, with 12 bases lying between them. Germline CDR1 is SGHTA and CDR2 is FQGNSA. As DNA, the CDR3 is TGTGCCAGCAGCTTAGAGGGGACTGCCACCTACGAGCAGTACTTC. Translating gives CASSLEGTATYEQYF.

This chain connects TRBV4-1 to TRBJ2-6, with D tentatively TRBD2 (5 bases). V was trimmed by 7 bases and J by 2 bases, leaving 15 bases between them. Per germline, CDR1 MGHRA and CDR2 YSYEKL. The CDR3 contains 16 residues. CDR3 loop: CASTPSGAAGANVLTF. In DNA, the CDR3 is TGCGCCAGCACCCCAAGTGGAGCGGCTGGGGCCAACGTCCTGACTTTC.

V usage is TRBV6-1 and J usage is TRBJ2-7; possibly TRBD1 for D (5 bases). The length of the CDR3 is 11 residues. The germline CDR1 and CDR2 sequences are MNHNS and SASEGT. Trimming cost V 9 bases and J 4 bases, with 10 bases left between them. CDR3 loop: CASRQIYEQYF. CDR3 sequence (DNA): TGTGCCAGTAGACAGATTTACGAGCAGTACTTC.

The J gene is TRBJ1-1, the V gene TRBV7-9; D may be TRBD1 (5 bases). V was clipped by 7 bases and J by 3 bases, with 18 bases between them. Germline V CDR1 and CDR2: SEHNR, FQNEAQ (reference sequence). The CDR3 runs to 15 residues. CDR3: CASTSRGLPDTEAFF. CDR3 nucleotide sequence: TGTGCCAGCACCTCGAGGGGCCTACCAGACACTGAAGCTTTCTTT.

Only one count was recorded for this clone. The V and J genes are TRBV13 and TRBJ2-7; 13 nucleotides match TRBD2. The V gene end was trimmed by 4 bases and the J gene end by 5 bases; junction bases not matched to a gene: 5. CDR1 and CDR2 (germline): PRHDT, FYEKMQ (reference sequence). This CDR3 comprises 15 residues. CDR3 protein: CASSSGTSGIHEQYF. The CDR3 nucleotides are TGTGCCAGCAGCTCCGGGACTAGCGGGATCCACGAGCAGTACTTC.

Details on this clone: This CDR3 is also generated by other DNA sequences in the sample. The chain is built from TRBV5-6 and TRBJ2-7, with 9 bases fitting TRBD1. Germline V gene sequence: CDR1 SGHDT, CDR2 YYEEEE. J was trimmed by 2 bases and V by 0 bases; bases with no gene match: 3. The CDR3 runs 15 residues. The CDR3 loop reads CASSLEGQGPYEQYF. CDR3 DNA sequence: TGTGCCAGCAGCTTGGAGGGACAGGGTCCCTACGAGCAGTACTTC.

The rearrangement joins TRBV28 to TRBJ1-1; the match to TRBD1 covers 9 bases. In germline, CDR1 is MDHEN, CDR2 SYDVKM. V lost 3 bases, J lost 6 bases, and 8 bases stayed unmatched. This CDR3 is 15 amino acids long. CDR3 DNA sequence: TGTGCCAGCAGTTTTATGGGGACAGGGACGGCTGAAGCTTTCTTT. Translation gives CASSFMGTGTAEAFF.